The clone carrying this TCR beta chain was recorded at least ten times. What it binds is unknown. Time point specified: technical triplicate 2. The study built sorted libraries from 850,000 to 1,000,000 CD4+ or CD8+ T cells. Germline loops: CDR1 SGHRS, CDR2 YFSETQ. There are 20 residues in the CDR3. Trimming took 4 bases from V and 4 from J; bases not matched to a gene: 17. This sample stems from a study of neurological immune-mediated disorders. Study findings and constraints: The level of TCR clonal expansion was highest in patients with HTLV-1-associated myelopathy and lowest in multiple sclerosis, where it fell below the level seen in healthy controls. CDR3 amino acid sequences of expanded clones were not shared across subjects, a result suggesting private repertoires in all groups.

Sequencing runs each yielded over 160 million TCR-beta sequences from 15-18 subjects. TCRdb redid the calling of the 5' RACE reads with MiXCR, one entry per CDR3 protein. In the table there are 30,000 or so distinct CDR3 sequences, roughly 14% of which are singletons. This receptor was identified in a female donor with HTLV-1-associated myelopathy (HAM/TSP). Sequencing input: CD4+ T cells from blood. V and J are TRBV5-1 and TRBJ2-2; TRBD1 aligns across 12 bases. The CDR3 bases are TGCGCCAGCAGCCGCCACCGGGGGACAGGGGGCGCAAAGTTCACCGGGGAGCTGTTTTTT. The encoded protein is CASSRHRGTGGAKFTGELFF.